The 9 T cell receptor beta chains below all came from one sample that was sequenced in a study of radiation and T cells in renal cell carcinoma. Here immunoSEQ multiplex PCR was the method, and the copy in TCRdb shows in-frame clones only, minus some. The sample yields about 120,000 clones, 75% to 85% seen once. As for time point: blood 2 weeks post-SBRT. Stated treatment: 15 Gy SBRT to primary tumor, nephrectomy 4 weeks later. The specimen was blood, collected from a patient whose treatment included radiotherapy and nephrectomy. The receptors come from a woman aged 60 to 75 with renal cell carcinoma.

The sample holds a few counts of this clone. The chain combines TRBV7-9 with TRBJ1-2; no definite D call. Germline CDR1 and CDR2: SEHNR and FQNEAQ (reference sequence). V was pared by 1 base and J by 7 bases, with 10 bases between. This CDR3 region has 13 residues. The CDR3 protein is CASSLGQSGGYTF. In DNA form, the CDR3 reads TGTGCCAGCAGCTTAGGACAAAGCGGTGGCTACACCTTC.

There are a few counts of this clone. The chain employs TRBV28 and TRBJ1-1; D is unresolved. The CDR3 runs 11 residues. Trimming cost V 4 bases and J 8 bases, with 8 bases left between them. CDR1 and CDR2 from the germline V gene are MDHEN and SYDVKM. As DNA, the CDR3 is TGTGCCAGCAGTTCCCGGTCCGAAGCTTTCTTT. Amino acid sequence: CASSSRSEAFF. The full variable domain, its missing parts supplied by reference TRBV28 and TRBJ1-1, is DVKVTQSSRYLVKRTGEKVFLECVQDMDHENMFWYRQDPGLGLRLIYFSYDVKMKEKGDIPEGYSVSREKKERFSLILESASTNQTSMYLCASSSRSEAFFGQGTRLTVV.

This clone appeared a single time. The chain employs TRBV2 and TRBJ2-7; TRBD2 might be the D (7 bases). With 11 bases removed from V and 4 bases from J, the gap between germline ends came to 18 bases. The CDR3 runs 13 residues. CDR1 is SNHLY, CDR2 FYNNEI, per germline. CDR3 DNA: TGTGCCGACGCCAAGGGAGGGGGATACGAGCAGTACTTC. It specifies CADAKGGGYEQYF.

The rearrangement joins TRBV30 to TRBJ2-7; no clear D gene. V lost 7 bases and J lost 0, with 16 bases in between. From germline, CDR1 is GTSNPN and CDR2 SVGIG (reference sequence). The CDR3 has 14 amino acids. The CDR3 is CALNIADFSYEQYF. CDR3 DNA sequence: TGTGCCTTAAATATCGCCGACTTCTCCTACGAGCAGTACTTC.

The rearrangement links TRBV29-1 to TRBJ2-7; D call uncertain. The CDR3 sequence is 11 residues long. The germline CDR1 and CDR2 sequences are SQVTM and ANQGSEA. V shed 4 bases and J shed 3 bases, with 7 bases lying between them. The CDR3 protein is CSVGGNYEQYF. CDR3 nucleotides: TGCAGCGTTGGGGGAAACTACGAGCAGTACTTC.

The chain couples TRBV18 to TRBJ2-3, with unresolved D. CDR3 length equals 16 residues. The V and J ends lost 6 bases and 3 bases respectively, with 19 bases between them. Looked up from germline, CDR1 is KGHSH and CDR2 is LQKENI. The CDR3 sequence is CASSWGIEERTDTQYF. The CDR3 DNA reads TGTGCCAGCTCCTGGGGTATAGAGGAGAGGACAGATACGCAGTATTTT.

The V call is TRBV5-1, the J call TRBJ1-5; TRBD1 agrees at 8 bases. Germline CDR1 SGHRS, CDR2 YFSETQ. CDR3 length: 14 residues. J was trimmed by 7 bases and V by 1 base; bases with no gene match: 4. CDR3: CASSLTGGYQPQHF. The CDR3 bases are TGCGCCAGCAGCTTGACAGGGGGGTACCAGCCCCAGCATTTT. The full variable domain, its missing parts supplied by reference TRBV5-1 and TRBJ1-5, is KAGVTQTPRYLIKTRGQQVTLSCSPISGHRSVSWYQQTPGQGLQFLFEYFSETQRNKGNFPGRFSGRQFSNSRSEMNVSTLELGDSALYLCASSLTGGYQPQHFGDGTRLSIL.

The chain couples TRBV19 to TRBJ1-2; possible D gene TRBD1, 5 bases. Deletions cut 3 bases from V and 2 bases from J, with 10 bases between. The CDR3 length is 14 residues. The germline V gene encodes CDR1 LNHDA and CDR2 SQIVND (reference sequence). The CDR3 nucleotides are TGTGCCAGTAGTATTGGCCAGGGAAACTATGGCTACACCTTC. Its protein product is CASSIGQGNYGYTF.

This chain uses TRBV6-5 with TRBJ1-2; D unresolved. The V and J ends lost 6 bases and 2 bases respectively, with 16 bases between them. Germline V lookup: CDR1 MNHEY, CDR2 SVGAGI. CDR3 length: 15 residues. CDR3 sequence: CASRPVRNSNYGYTF. CDR3 DNA: TGTGCCAGCAGGCCAGTCAGGAACTCAAACTATGGCTACACCTTC.